The rows below give T cell receptor beta chains drawn from one sample of a study of chemoradiotherapy in HPV16-positive cancers. Profiling relied on immunoSEQ multiplex PCR, and the TCRdb table lists in-frame clones only, not all of them. The profile shows about 35,000 clones, about four fifths of them singletons. The source was blood, collected from a patient who underwent chemoradiotherapy. The receptors originated from a human donor with HPV-associated anogenital cancer. Each CDR3 is given with its conserved first and last residue. D genes are given only for firm matches. Not every row has a clone size; where given, it reads once, few, many or a size class.

>.|TRBV21-1|few|TRBJ1-1
CASGKNERRQGGTEAFF
TGTGCCAGCGGAAAGAACGAACGAAGACAGGGGGGCACTGAAGCTTTCTTT
>.|TRBV19|.|TRBJ1-2
CASSIDMEGYSGYTF
TGTGCCAGTAGTATAGATATGGAGGGATACTCTGGCTACACCTTC
>TRBD2|TRBV5-1|.|TRBJ2-3
CASSFGAGGTDTQYF
TGCGCCAGCAGCTTCGGTGCGGGGGGCACAGATACGCAGTATTTT
>.|TRBV11-2|.|TRBJ1-2
CASSLTADRRNYGYTF
TGTGCCAGCAGCTTAACAGCGGACCGCCGTAACTATGGCTACACCTTC
>.|TRBV5-1|.|TRBJ1-4
CASSYSGTDEKLFF
TGCGCCAGCAGCTACTCCGGGACGGATGAAAAACTGTTTTTT
>.|TRBV30|few|TRBJ1-1
CAWSGRGEAFF
TGTGCCTGGAGTGGCAGGGGTGAAGCTTTCTTT
>TRBD1|TRBV5-1|.|TRBJ2-7
CASSLGGQGYEQYF
TGCGCCAGCAGCCTCGGGGGACAGGGCTACGAGCAGTACTTC
>.|TRBV5-4|.|TRBJ2-3
CASSPTGGGTDTQYF
TGTGCCAGCAGCCCCACAGGGGGGGGCACAGATACGCAGTATTTT
>.|TRBV7-2|few|TRBJ2-7
CASSLRYEQYF
TGTGCCAGCAGCCTCCGCTACGAGCAGTACTTC
>.|TRBV7-9|.|TRBJ2-7
CASSLALGPYEQYF
TGTGCCAGCAGCTTAGCTCTGGGTCCCTACGAGCAGTACTTC
>TRBD1|TRBV13|.|TRBJ1-6
CASSPGQRNSPLHF
TGTGCCAGCAGCCCGGGACAGAGAAATTCACCCCTCCACTTT
>.|TRBV6-5|few|TRBJ1-5
CASSTYRDGPQHF
TGTGCCAGCAGTACTTACAGGGATGGGCCCCAGCATTTT
>.|TRBV29-1|.|TRBJ2-3
CSATPNRGGGTDTQYF
TGCAGCGCTACCCCAAACAGGGGAGGGGGCACAGATACGCAGTATTTT
>.|TRBV25-1|.|TRBJ2-5
CASSLNRGLNRETQYF
TGTGCCAGCAGTCTTAACCGGGGCCTAAATCGAGAGACCCAGTACTTC
>TRBD1|TRBV9|.|TRBJ1-3
CASSLGTVLSGNTIYF
TGTGCCAGCAGCCTAGGGACAGTCCTCTCTGGAAACACCATATATTTT
>.|TRBV2|.|TRBJ1-1
CASSDREGSTEAFF
TGTGCCAGCAGTGATCGTGAAGGTAGCACTGAAGCTTTCTTT
>.|TRBV28|.|TRBJ1-2
CASSPVLPYGYTF
TGTGCCAGCAGTCCAGTGCTCCCATATGGCTACACCTTC
>.|TRBV20-1|few|TRBJ1-1
CSARDTGEAFF
TGCAGTGCTAGAGATACGGGTGAAGCTTTCTTT
>.|TRBV2|.|TRBJ2-4
CASSSGEGEKNIQYF
TGTGCCAGCTCATCGGGGGAGGGGGAAAAAAACATTCAGTACTTC
>.|TRBV9|.|TRBJ1-3
CASSVDRDFGNTIYF
TGTGCCAGCAGCGTAGATAGGGATTTTGGAAACACCATATATTTT
>.|TRBV19|.|TRBJ1-5
CASSMGVQPQHF
TGTGCCAGTAGTATGGGTGTTCAGCCCCAGCATTTT
>TRBD1|TRBV6-1|few|TRBJ1-5
CASLNTGQGGQPQHF
TGTGCCAGCCTTAATACCGGACAGGGAGGTCAGCCCCAGCATTTT
>.|TRBV7-2|.|TRBJ2-3
CASSPVTDTQYF
TGTGCCAGCAGCCCCGTCACAGATACGCAGTATTTT
>.|TRBV19|.|TRBJ2-7
CASSPLATSYEQYF
TGTGCCAGTAGTCCGCTAGCGACCTCCTACGAGCAGTACTTC
>TRBD2|TRBV4-2|.|TRBJ2-2
CASSQGGRRTSGGAVGNTGELFF
TGTGCCAGCAGCCAAGGAGGGCGAAGGACTAGCGGGGGGGCCGTTGGGAACACCGGGGAGCTGTTTTTT
>TRBD1|TRBV7-2|.|TRBJ2-3
CASSLYSPGQGDTDTQYF
TGTGCCAGCAGCTTATACTCACCGGGACAGGGAGACACAGATACGCAGTATTTT
>.|TRBV5-4|.|TRBJ2-3
CASSLVRADTQYF
TGTGCCAGCAGCTTGGTTAGGGCAGATACGCAGTATTTT
>.|TRBV6-1|.|TRBJ1-5
CASSENQPQHF
TGTGCCAGCAGTGAAAATCAGCCCCAGCATTTT
>.|TRBV5-4|few|TRBJ1-2
CASSFGSTSYTF
TGTGCCAGCAGCTTCGGCTCGACGAGCTACACCTTC
>.|TRBV7-8|few|TRBJ1-6
CASSPLDRNLNSPLHF
TGTGCCAGCAGCCCCCTGGACAGAAACCTAAATTCACCCCTCCACTTT
>.|TRBV7-3|.|TRBJ2-5
CASSPGLPSGETQYF
TGTGCCAGCAGCCCCGGACTACCAAGCGGAGAGACCCAGTACTTC
>TRBD2|TRBV7-9|.|TRBJ2-5
CASSLRGGAAGMETQYF
TGTGCCAGCAGCCTACGGGGGGGGGCAGCGGGGATGGAGACCCAGTACTTC
>TRBD1|TRBV2|few|TRBJ1-2
CASRLTGEGYGYTF
TGTGCCAGCAGGCTGACAGGGGAGGGCTATGGCTACACCTTC
>.|TRBV7-8|.|TRBJ2-7
CASSNGDEQYF
TGTGCCAGCAGCAATGGGGACGAGCAGTACTTC
>TRBD1|TRBV15|.|TRBJ2-1
CATSRRTGAEVVANEQFF
TGTGCCACCAGCAGACGGACAGGGGCCGAAGTGGTTGCCAATGAGCAGTTCTTC
>TRBD1|TRBV11-3|few|TRBJ1-3
CASSPGQGEPGNTIYF
TGTGCCAGCAGCCCAGGACAGGGGGAACCTGGAAACACCATATATTTT
>.|TRBV18|.|TRBJ2-7
CASSPPSLAYEQYF
TGTGCCAGCTCACCACCGTCACTTGCCTACGAGCAGTACTTC
>.|TRBV7-9|.|TRBJ1-5
CASSSGSAKPQHF
TGTGCCAGCAGCTCCGGGAGTGCGAAGCCCCAGCATTTT
>.|TRBV4-1|.|TRBJ2-7
CASSQNNFQQYEQYF
TGCGCCAGCAGCCAAAACAATTTCCAACAGTACGAGCAGTACTTC
>TRBD2|TRBV30|.|TRBJ2-1
CAWRGSGGRHEQFF
TGTGCCTGGAGAGGTAGCGGGGGGCGGCATGAGCAGTTCTTC
>.|TRBV29-1|.|TRBJ2-7
CSVESGQSSYEQYF
TGCAGCGTTGAAAGCGGACAGAGCTCCTACGAGCAGTACTTC
>.|TRBV6-6|.|TRBJ2-7
CASSPSRVTYEQYF
TGTGCCAGCAGCCCGTCCAGGGTCACCTACGAGCAGTACTTC
>.|TRBV19|.|TRBJ1-2
CASSIGGGLHAYTF
TGTGCCAGTAGTATCGGAGGGGGTCTTCATGCCTACACCTTC
>.|TRBV19|.|TRBJ1-2
CASSIFSDGYTF
TGTGCCAGTAGTATTTTCAGCGATGGCTACACCTTC
>TRBD1|TRBV5-1|.|TRBJ1-6
CASSLGQGSNSPLHF
TGCGCCAGCAGCTTGGGACAGGGAAGTAATTCACCCCTCCACTTT
>.|TRBV7-6|.|TRBJ1-1
CASSLRRSGPQISEAFF
TGTGCCAGCAGCTTACGCAGGTCAGGACCACAAATTTCTGAAGCTTTCTTT
>.|TRBV7-9|.|TRBJ1-1
CASSFPGGSEAFF
TGTGCCAGCAGCTTCCCGGGGGGCTCTGAAGCTTTCTTT
>.|TRBV5-1|.|TRBJ1-4
CASSFSSNEKLFF
TGCGCCAGCAGCTTTTCGTCTAATGAAAAACTGTTTTTT
>TRBD2|TRBV5-1|.|TRBJ2-1
CASSPQYGGAYNEQFF
TGCGCCAGCAGCCCCCAATACGGGGGGGCGTACAATGAGCAGTTCTTC
>.|TRBV29-1|.|TRBJ1-2
CSVEPRGVGYGYTF
TGCAGCGTTGAACCGAGGGGGGTTGGCTATGGCTACACCTTC
>.|TRBV11-2|.|TRBJ1-1
CASSNIQKNTEAFF
TGTGCCAGCAGCAACATACAGAAGAACACTGAAGCTTTCTTT
>.|TRBV18|.|TRBJ2-7
CASSPAGPSYEQYF
TGTGCCAGCTCACCGGCAGGACCCTCCTACGAGCAGTACTTC
>TRBD1|TRBV2|.|TRBJ1-6
CAGGQGFSPLHF
TGTGCCGGGGGACAGGGGTTCTCACCCCTCCACTTT
>TRBD2|TRBV7-6|.|TRBJ2-2
CASSFVGAGGPAGELFF
TGTGCCAGCAGCTTTGTAGGAGCGGGGGGGCCGGCCGGGGAGCTGTTTTTT
>.|TRBV19|.|TRBJ1-2
CASRDWAGDYGYTF
TGTGCCAGCCGCGATTGGGCAGGAGACTATGGCTACACCTTC